The next 11 T cell receptor beta chains were all read from a single sample in a study of T cells in Graves' hyperthyroidism and ophthalmopathy. Template material for amplifying TCR beta CDR3 regions consisted of RNA transcripts. The study used the HTBI primer set for a first-round RT-PCR of the TCR CDR3. TCRdb re-analysed the multiplex PCR reads in MiXCR, keeping a single row per CDR3 protein. The repertoire holds 340,000 or so distinct CDR3 sequences, with 15% to 20% as singletons. The sample taken for sequencing was blood. The origin of the receptors is a woman in her fifties or sixties with Graves' hyperthyroidism.

This rearrangement joins TRBV9 to TRBJ2-1; 8 bases are a match to TRBD1. This CDR3 is built from 14 residues. Germline values: CDR1 SGDLS, CDR2 YYNGEE. The V segment lost 4 bases and the J segment 2 bases; nucleotides outside the gene matches: 2. CDR3 DNA sequence: TGTGCCAGCAGCCAGGGGGCAACCTACAATGAGCAGTTCTTC. This encodes CASSQGATYNEQFF.

This clonotype was counted ten times or more. The rearrangement joins TRBV18 to TRBJ1-6; no firm D call. The CDR3 consists of 13 residues. V lost 3 bases and J 16 bases, leaving 16 bases between the germline ends. Germline lookup yields CDR1 KGHSH and CDR2 LQKENI. The CDR3 region is CASSPEEGNALHF. The CDR3 region has the DNA TGTGCCAGCTCACCCGAGGAGGGAAATGCACTCCACTTT.

This clonotype was observed at least ten times. The rearrangement joins TRBV2 to TRBJ2-7; 9 nucleotides align to TRBD1. Germline lookup yields CDR1 SNHLY and CDR2 FYNNEI. This CDR3 has 14 residues. Trimming removed 5 bases from V and 6 bases from J; junction bases left unmatched: 8. The CDR3 reads CASSNRDRASEQYF. The DNA for the CDR3 is TGTGCCAGCAGTAACCGGGACAGGGCTTCCGAGCAGTACTTC. Supplemented by reference TRBV2 and TRBJ2-7, the full variable domain reads EPEVTQTPSHQVTQMGQEVILRCVPISNHLYFYWYRQILGQKVEFLVSFYNNEISEKSEIFDDQFSVERPDGSNFTLKIRSTKLEDSAMYFCASSNRDRASEQYFGPGTRLTVT.

The chain employs TRBV18 and TRBJ1-1; the match to TRBD1 covers 8 bases. Germline V gene data show CDR1 as KGHSH and CDR2 as LQKENI. V lost 6 bases and J lost 1; bases outside the gene matches: 4. CDR3 length equals 14 residues. CDR3 in DNA: TGTGCCAGCTCGGCGGGACAGGCGAACACTGAAGCTTTCTTT. Protein sequence: CASSAGQANTEAFF.

V usage is TRBV28 and J usage is TRBJ2-7; TRBD2 aligns across 9 bases. The CDR3 runs to 14 residues. Germline CDR1 and CDR2: MDHEN and SYDVKM. Losses at the gene ends were 5 bases for V and 7 bases for J; bases not matched to a gene: 9. Here the CDR3 DNA reads TGTGCCAGCAGTCTAGCGGGACCTATTGGGGAGCAGTACTTC. It is translated as CASSLAGPIGEQYF.

This clonotype was counted only a few times. At one boundary the junction diverges from the germline segment, which might be a read error. This chain uses TRBV6-1 with TRBJ1-6, with D possibly TRBD1 on 5 matching bases. Germline V lookup: CDR1 MNHNS, CDR2 SASEGT. There are 13 residues in the CDR3. DNA for the CDR3: TGTGCCAGCATTGGGGGTTCTGATTCACCCCCCCACTTT. This sequence encodes CASIGGSDSPPHF.

This clonotype was seen more than once but under ten times. This chain uses TRBV11-3 with TRBJ2-1; D could derive from TRBD1 or TRBD2 (6 bases each). V was clipped by 3 bases and J by 10 bases, with 19 bases between them. Germline-derived CDR1 and CDR2 are SGHNT and YENEEA. The CDR3 is 15 amino acids. CDR3 coding DNA: TGTGCCAGCAGCTTTGGAGGGGGGATTGGGGAGGAGCAGTTCTTC. Protein: CASSFGGGIGEEQFF.

The gene calls are TRBV12-3 or TRBV12-4 and TRBJ1-2; perhaps TRBD1 as D (5 bases). Trimming took off 5 bases at V and 5 bases at J, with 21 bases between the two ends. This CDR3 has 16 residues. The chain's CDR3 is CASSPSGAGRLYGYTF. The CDR3 DNA reads TGTGCCAGCAGTCCCTCCGGGGCAGGGCGGCTATATGGCTACACCTTC.

There are many counts of this clonotype. The chain combines TRBV28 with TRBJ1-5; D possibly corresponds to TRBD1 (5 bases). CDR3 length: 13 amino acids. V dropped 5 bases and J dropped 3 bases, with 8 bases sitting between them. The germline V gene has CDR1 MDHEN and CDR2 SYDVKM. CDR3 in DNA: TGTGCCAGCAGTAGACAGATCAATCAGCCCCAGCATTTT. Translated, it gives CASSRQINQPQHF.

This clonotype was found a few times. The V gene is TRBV9, the J gene TRBJ2-1, with TRBD2 matching over 8 bases. The V gene end was trimmed by 2 bases and the J gene end by 2 bases; junction bases not matched to a gene: 6. The CDR3 length is 16 residues. The V gene's germline CDR1 is SGDLS and CDR2 YYNGEE. CDR3 sequence reads: CASSVEVGRAYNEQFF. The CDR3, as DNA: TGTGCCAGCAGCGTTGAAGTCGGGAGGGCCTACAATGAGCAGTTCTTC.

The rearrangement joins TRBV28 to TRBJ1-1, with a weak D call TRBD1 (5 bases). The CDR3 totals 13 residues. Germline assignment: CDR1 MDHEN and CDR2 SYDVKM. The V end lost 8 bases, the J end lost 5 bases, and 15 bases lay between the germline ends. For the CDR3, the DNA is TGTGCCAGCCGCGGGGGGGGTGCGACTGAAGCTTTCTTT. This codes for CASRGGGATEAFF.